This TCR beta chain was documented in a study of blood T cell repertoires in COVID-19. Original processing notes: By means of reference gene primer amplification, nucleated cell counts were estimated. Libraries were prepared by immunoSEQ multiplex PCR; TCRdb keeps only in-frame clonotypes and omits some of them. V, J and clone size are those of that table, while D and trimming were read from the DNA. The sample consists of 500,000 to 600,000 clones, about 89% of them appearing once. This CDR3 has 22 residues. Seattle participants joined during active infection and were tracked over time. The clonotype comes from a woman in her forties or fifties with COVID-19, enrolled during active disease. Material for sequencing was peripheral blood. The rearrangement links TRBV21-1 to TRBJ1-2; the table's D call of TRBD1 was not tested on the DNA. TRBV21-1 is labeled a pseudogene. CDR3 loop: CATPRVVPRNEPAAGQGNGYTF. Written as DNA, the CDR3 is TGTGCCACCCCCCGAGTAGTACCCCGCAATGAGCCAGCCGCCGGACAGGGGAATGGCTACACCTTC.